This T cell receptor (beta chain) is from a study of T cell responses to AZD1222 COVID-19 vaccine. General study points: Most donors were white British, females outnumbered males, and clonal diversity was possibly underestimated. Spike-specific TCR breadth and depth both grew after two AZD1222 doses.

Germline V gives CDR1 MDHEN, CDR2 SYDVKM. The CDR3 totals 15 residues. The ends were cut back, 5 bases at V and 4 bases at J, with 17 bases in the middle. Generated by immunoSEQ multiplex PCR, the TCRdb table keeps only in-frame clones and is missing some. The table lists about 160,000 clones, 88% of them singletons. Details on this clone: Its antigen is not known.

This TCR derives from an adult in good health. The chain carries TRBV28 and TRBJ1-2, with a tentative D call TRBD1 (6 bases). The specimen comprised peripheral blood, sampled on day 0 of AZD1222 vaccination. CDR3 loop: CASSQQPGHGYGYTF. The CDR3 DNA follows: TGTGCCAGCAGTCAACAACCGGGACACGGCTATGGCTACACCTTC.